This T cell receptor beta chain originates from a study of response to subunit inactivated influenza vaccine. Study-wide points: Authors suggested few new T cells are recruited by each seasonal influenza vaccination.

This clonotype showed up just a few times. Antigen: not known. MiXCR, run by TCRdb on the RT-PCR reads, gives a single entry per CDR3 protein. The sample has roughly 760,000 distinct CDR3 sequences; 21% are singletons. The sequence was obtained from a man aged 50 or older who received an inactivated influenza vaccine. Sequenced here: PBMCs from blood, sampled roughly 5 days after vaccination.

The CDR3 sequence is CASSHEPGLAGARSYFF. CDR3 bases: TGCGCCAGCAGCCATGAACCGGGACTAGCGGGAGCGCGTTCCTATTTCTTC. This rearrangement joins TRBV4-3 to TRBJ2-1, with TRBD2 identical over 14 bases. This CDR3 is 17 amino acids long. The germline gives CDR1 LGHNA, CDR2 YSLEER. V shed 3 bases and J 16 bases; nucleotides not matched to a gene: 17.